These 29 T cell receptor beta chains were all obtained from the same sample, sequenced in a study of blood T cell repertoires in COVID-19. The method was immunoSEQ multiplex PCR; TCRdb's version includes in-frame clones alone and lacks a portion of them. Among 150,000 or so clones listed, 85% to 90% were seen once. The specimen sequenced was peripheral blood. The receptors were gathered from an older man with acute or convalescent COVID-19.

This sequence joins TRBV2 and TRBJ1-5; 9 positions match TRBD1. The germline CDR1 and CDR2 sequences are SNHLY and FYNNEI. After removal of 6 bases from V and 4 bases from J, the junction contained 7 bases not matched to a gene. The length of the CDR3 is 15 residues. CDR3 residues: CASRVGTGYNQPQHF. CDR3 DNA sequence: TGTGCCAGCAGAGTTGGGACAGGGTATAATCAGCCCCAGCATTTT.

The V and J genes are TRBV5-1 and TRBJ1-4; weak D call: TRBD1 (6 bases). This CDR3 region has 13 residues. Trimming took 4 bases from V and 7 from J, leaving 11 bases between them. The germline CDR1 and CDR2 sequences are SGHRS and YFSETQ. CDR3 nucleotide sequence: TGCGCCAGCAGCATCGACAGGCTTGAAAAACTGTTTTTT. Its protein is CASSIDRLEKLFF.

The CDR3 nucleotides read TGTGCCAGCACCTCATCTTTGGGGGGTAGAGGGTATGGCTACACCTTC. Its translation is CASTSSLGGRGYGYTF. The rearrangement links TRBV2 to TRBJ1-2, with D possibly matching TRBD1 (5 bases). The CDR3 runs to 16 residues. Germline lookup yields CDR1 SNHLY and CDR2 FYNNEI. The V end was cut by 7 bases, the J end by 5 bases, with 23 bases between. Complete variable domain (other parts from reference TRBV2 and TRBJ1-2): EPEVTQTPSHQVTQMGQEVILRCVPISNHLYFYWYRQILGQKVEFLVSFYNNEISEKSEIFDDQFSVERPDGSNFTLKIRSTKLEDSAMYFCASTSSLGGRGYGYTFGSGTRLTVV.

The chain employs TRBV24-1 and TRBJ2-7; D is undetermined. V dropped 5 bases and J dropped 7 bases, with 14 bases sitting between them. Germline CDR1 is KGHDR and CDR2 is SFDVKD. This CDR3 region has 13 residues. CDR3 sequence (DNA): TGTGCCACCAGTGGCCCAAGCCTTCTTGAGCAGTACTTC. This translates into CATSGPSLLEQYF.

CDR3 protein: CATSRDLVRVNEQFF. The CDR3 nucleotides are TGTGCCACCAGCAGAGATCTCGTCAGGGTCAATGAGCAGTTCTTC. The rearrangement links TRBV15 to TRBJ2-1; weak D call: TRBD1 (5 bases). There are 15 residues in the CDR3. The germline V gene has CDR1 LNHNV and CDR2 YYDKDF (reference sequence). Trimming cost V 0 bases and J 6 bases, with 12 bases left between them.

The J gene is TRBJ1-2, the V gene TRBV19, with 9 bases lining up with TRBD1. Germline trimming cut 7 bases from V and 6 bases from J; bases unmatched to any gene: 9. CDR1 is LNHDA and CDR2 is SQIVND in the germline V gene (reference sequence). The CDR3 is 14 amino acids. DNA of the CDR3: TGTGCCAGTAACCCGGGACAGGGAGGTAATGGCTACACCTTC. This encodes CASNPGQGGNGYTF. Looking up the rest from reference TRBV19 and TRBJ1-2 gives the full variable domain: DGGITQSPKYLFRKEGQNVTLSCEQNLNHDAMYWYRQDPGQGLRLIYYSQIVNDFQKGDIAEGYSVSREKKESFPLTVTSAQKNPTAFYLCASNPGQGGNGYTFGSGTRLTVV.

This rearrangement joins TRBV13 to TRBJ2-1; D possibly corresponds to TRBD2 (6 bases). The CDR3 sequence is 14 residues long. Germline V lookup: CDR1 PRHDT, CDR2 FYEKMQ (reference sequence). V was clipped by 8 bases and J by 1 base, with 12 bases between them. Here the CDR3 reads CASSRRDSYNEQFF. The DNA for the CDR3 is TGTGCCAGCTCCCGGCGGGATTCCTACAATGAGCAGTTCTTC.

The CDR3 bases are TGTGCCAGCAGTTTATGGGGCTTCAGCTCCTACGAGCAGTACTTC. Its translation is CASSLWGFSSYEQYF. This rearrangement joins TRBV28 to TRBJ2-7; D ambiguous. Trimming removed 0 bases from V and 0 bases from J, with 9 bases in between. The germline CDR1 and CDR2 sequences are MDHEN and SYDVKM. This CDR3 is built from 15 residues.

V usage is TRBV3-1 (or the pseudogene TRBV3-2) and J usage is TRBJ2-3; 9 bases are a match to TRBD2. Germline lookup yields CDR1 LGHDT and CDR2 YNNKEL (reference sequence). V shed 1 base, J shed 4 bases, and the junction held 9 bases outside the gene matches. This CDR3 has 17 residues. The CDR3 region is CASSQGTLAGVADTQYF. The DNA of the CDR3 is TGTGCCAGCAGCCAAGGAACCTTAGCGGGAGTGGCAGATACGCAGTATTTT.

This chain joins TRBV6-6 and TRBJ1-5, with D hard to call. V lost 0 bases and J lost 7, with 4 bases in between. Germline V gives CDR1 MNHNY, CDR2 SVGAGI (reference sequence). This CDR3 spans 12 amino acids. The CDR3 loop is CASSYSQQPQHF. In nucleotides, the CDR3 is TGTGCCAGCAGTTACTCTCAACAGCCCCAGCATTTT.

The genes are TRBV3-1 (or the pseudogene TRBV3-2) and TRBJ1-1; the match to TRBD1 covers 8 bases. The CDR3 covers 15 residues. Per germline, CDR1 LGHDT and CDR2 YNNKEL (reference sequence). V trimming: 3 bases; J trimming: 1 base; junction bases outside the gene matches: 4. CDR3 loop: CASSQAGGGNTEAFF. The CDR3 DNA follows: TGTGCCAGCAGCCAGGCAGGGGGCGGGAACACTGAAGCTTTCTTT.

The rearrangement uses TRBV6-5 and TRBJ2-3, with D possibly matching TRBD2 (6 bases). V lost 6 bases, J lost 0 bases, and 10 bases lay in between. This CDR3 has 14 amino acids. Germline lookup yields CDR1 MNHEY and CDR2 SVGAGI. The CDR3 reads CASRIGTSTDTQYF. The CDR3 coding sequence is TGTGCCAGCAGGATCGGGACTAGCACAGATACGCAGTATTTT.

The chain links TRBV18 to TRBJ2-5; D remains unclear. The V gene's germline CDR1 is KGHSH and CDR2 LQKENI. The CDR3 contains 13 residues. Trimming shortened V by 4 bases and J by 2 bases, and 8 bases separated the two germline ends. The CDR3 protein is CASSRGSQETQYF. As DNA, the CDR3 is TGTGCCAGCTCACGTGGCAGTCAAGAGACCCAGTACTTC.

This chain joins TRBV19 and TRBJ1-1; D not certain. Germline V gives CDR1 LNHDA, CDR2 SQIVND (reference sequence). CDR3 length: 15 residues. V was clipped by 4 bases and J by 0 bases, with 12 bases between them. Here the CDR3 reads CASSSTPYMNTEAFF. In DNA, the CDR3 is TGTGCCAGTAGTAGTACCCCCTATATGAACACTGAAGCTTTCTTT.

J is TRBJ2-1 and V is TRBV3-1 (or the pseudogene TRBV3-2), with TRBD2 matching over 13 bases. Germline-derived CDR1 and CDR2 are LGHDT and YNNKEL (reference sequence). The CDR3 runs 20 residues. After removal of 4 bases from V and 0 bases from J, the junction contained 12 bases not matched to a gene. The DNA for the CDR3 is TGTGCCAGCAGCCGCCTAGGGACACGGACTAGCGGGAGCTCCTACAATGAGCAGTTCTTC. This codes for CASSRLGTRTSGSSYNEQFF.

This chain connects TRBV19 to TRBJ1-2; 8 nucleotides match TRBD1. Trimming at V came to 5 bases and at J to 5 bases, leaving 13 bases not matched to a gene. CDR1 is LNHDA and CDR2 is SQIVND in the germline V gene (reference sequence). The CDR3 length is 16 residues. CDR3 DNA: TGTGCCAGTAGTCCGGGGACAGGCCTCGGGGCTTATGGCTACACCTTC. Protein sequence: CASSPGTGLGAYGYTF.

This chain uses TRBV5-1 with TRBJ2-7; tentative D call: TRBD1 (6 bases). The germline V gene has CDR1 SGHRS and CDR2 YFSETQ. The V end lost 4 bases, the J end lost 0 bases, and 14 bases lay between the germline ends. The CDR3 length is 15 residues. DNA for the CDR3: TGCGCCAGCAGCCAAATGGACAGTAGCTCCTACGAGCAGTACTTC. It specifies CASSQMDSSSYEQYF. Supplemented by reference TRBV5-1 and TRBJ2-7, the full variable domain reads KAGVTQTPRYLIKTRGQQVTLSCSPISGHRSVSWYQQTPGQGLQFLFEYFSETQRNKGNFPGRFSGRQFSNSRSEMNVSTLELGDSALYLCASSQMDSSSYEQYFGPGTRLTVT.

The J gene is TRBJ2-2, the V gene TRBV7-9; TRBD2 matches at 9 bases. Germline V lookup: CDR1 SEHNR, CDR2 FQNEAQ (reference sequence). The CDR3 is made up of 16 amino acids. V gave up 6 bases and J gave up 4 bases; unmatched junction bases: 9. The CDR3 sequence: CASRPTSGKRTGELFF. CDR3 nucleotide sequence: TGTGCCAGCAGACCGACTAGCGGAAAACGCACCGGGGAGCTGTTTTTT.

This clone was counted once. V and J are TRBV11-2 and TRBJ2-5, with D possibly matching TRBD2 (5 bases). Germline values: CDR1 SGHAT, CDR2 FQNNGV. V lost 2 bases to trimming and J lost 5 bases, with 12 bases between them. This CDR3 has 14 residues. CDR3 bases: TGTGCCAGCAGCTTAAATCGGGGTCTGGAGACCCAGTACTTC. Its protein product is CASSLNRGLETQYF.

This chain uses TRBV5-1 with TRBJ2-2; TRBD2 agrees at 11 bases. The CDR3 loop spans 16 amino acids. Germline V gene data show CDR1 as SGHRS and CDR2 as YFSETQ. V gave up 4 bases and J gave up 6 bases; unmatched junction bases: 8. CDR3 in DNA: TGCGCCAGCAGCCCCGGAGGTAGCGGGAGGGCCGGGGAGCTGTTTTTT. Its translation is CASSPGGSGRAGELFF. Full variable domain (missing parts from reference TRBV5-1 and TRBJ2-2): KAGVTQTPRYLIKTRGQQVTLSCSPISGHRSVSWYQQTPGQGLQFLFEYFSETQRNKGNFPGRFSGRQFSNSRSEMNVSTLELGDSALYLCASSPGGSGRAGELFFGEGSRLTVL.

This chain connects TRBV5-4 to TRBJ1-3, with 12 positions matching TRBD1. V trimming: 4 bases; J trimming: 2 bases; junction bases outside the gene matches: 7. The germline V gene encodes CDR1 SGHNT and CDR2 YYREEE (reference sequence). This CDR3 comprises 17 residues. This CDR3 is CASSPGQGASAGNTIYF. CDR3 DNA: TGTGCCAGCAGCCCGGGACAGGGGGCATCTGCTGGAAACACCATATATTTT.

The chain uses TRBV5-1 and TRBJ1-2; TRBD1 is a possible D gene (5 bases). This CDR3 has 13 residues. The germline V gene has CDR1 SGHRS and CDR2 YFSETQ. V was pared by 0 bases and J by 7 bases, with 10 bases between. CDR3 residues: CASSLVGEAGYTF. The DNA for the CDR3 is TGCGCCAGCAGCTTGGTAGGGGAAGCTGGCTACACCTTC.

The chain uses TRBV24-1 and TRBJ2-2, with 7 positions matching TRBD1. Germline lookup yields CDR1 KGHDR and CDR2 SFDVKD. The CDR3 is 16 residues long. The V and J ends lost 3 bases and 3 bases, in that order; junction bases with no gene match: 6. In DNA form, the CDR3 reads TGTGCCACCAGTGATCCCCGCCAGGGGGACACCGGGGAGCTGTTTTTT. Translated, it gives CATSDPRQGDTGELFF.

The chain is built from TRBV3-1 (or the pseudogene TRBV3-2) and TRBJ2-7; 12 nucleotides line up with TRBD1. The CDR3 covers 15 residues. With 4 bases clipped from V and 6 bases from J, the junction kept 7 bases outside the gene matches. Germline V gene lookup returns CDR1 LGHDT and CDR2 YNNKEL (reference sequence). The CDR3 sequence: CASSPGGQGAREQYF. CDR3 nucleotides: TGTGCCAGCAGCCCAGGGGGACAGGGGGCCCGCGAGCAGTACTTC.

The V and J genes are TRBV7-9 and TRBJ1-1, with D maybe TRBD1 (6 bases). The CDR3 covers 15 residues. Deletions cut 0 bases from V and 4 bases from J, with 12 bases between. Germline V gene data show CDR1 as SEHNR and CDR2 as FQNEAQ (reference sequence). The CDR3 coding sequence is TGTGCCAGCAGCTTAGCCGGGACATGGGCCACTGAAGCTTTCTTT. It codes for CASSLAGTWATEAFF.

This clone was counted once. V is TRBV7-3 and J is TRBJ2-7, with 8 nucleotides matching TRBD2. CDR1 is SGHTA, CDR2 FQGTGA, per germline. Trimming took 5 bases from V and 2 from J; bases not matched to a gene: 8. The CDR3 length is 15 residues. Written as DNA, the CDR3 is TGTGCCAGCAGCGCCGGGACTAGTGGTCCCTACGAGCAGTACTTC. Translated: CASSAGTSGPYEQYF.

V usage is TRBV6-1 and J usage is TRBJ2-7; TRBD2 agrees at 7 bases. The CDR3 consists of 15 residues. The V segment lost 1 base and the J segment 6 bases; nucleotides outside the gene matches: 9. The germline CDR1 and CDR2 sequences are MNHNS and SASEGT. The chain's CDR3 is CASSEEAFGRGEQYF. The CDR3 bases are TGTGCCAGCAGTGAAGAGGCGTTTGGGAGGGGCGAGCAGTACTTC.

CDR3 coding DNA: TGTGCCAGCAGCTTGGTTAGTAGCGGGAGATACGAGCAGTACTTC. Encoded protein: CASSLVSSGRYEQYF. The rearrangement links TRBV5-5 to TRBJ2-7; 9 bases are a match to TRBD2. J gave up 4 bases and V 0 bases, and 5 bases lay outside the gene matches. CDR1 SGHKS and CDR2 YYEKEE come from the germline V gene (reference sequence). There are 15 residues in the CDR3. Variable domain in full (rest from reference TRBV5-5 and TRBJ2-7): DAGVTQSPTHLIKTRGQQVTLRCSPISGHKSVSWYQQVLGQGPQFIFQYYEKEERGRGNFPDRFSARQFPNYSSELNVNALLLGDSALYLCASSLVSSGRYEQYFGPGTRLTVT.

The gene calls are TRBV2 and TRBJ1-1; a weak D match, TRBD1 (5 bases). V dropped 9 bases and J dropped 1 base, with 12 bases sitting between them. This CDR3 has 13 residues. The germline V gene has CDR1 SNHLY and CDR2 FYNNEI. This CDR3 is CARSLGGNTEAFF. CDR3 nucleotides: TGTGCCAGGTCCTTGGGGGGGAACACTGAAGCTTTCTTT.